This T cell receptor (beta chain) is drawn from a study of blood T cell repertoires in COVID-19. Measured with immunoSEQ multiplex PCR; TCRdb has only the in-frame clones, and not every one. Seen here are over 200,000 clones, approximately 80% observed once, and the top ten hold approximately 2%. This CDR3 is 16 amino acids long. Germline CDR1 reads DFQATT; CDR2 reads SNEGSKA (reference sequence). The J segment lost 0 bases and the V segment lost 3 bases, leaving 6 bases of the junction unmatched. The chain employs TRBV20-1 and TRBJ2-1; 9 bases align to TRBD2. The material sequenced was PBMCs or T cells enriched from blood (not recorded which). The receptor was derived from a man between 60 and 70 years old who had recovered from COVID-19. The CDR3 region has the DNA TGCAGTGCTAGTCTAGCGGGGCCGAGCTCCTACAATGAGCAGTTCTTC. It encodes CSASLAGPSSYNEQFF.